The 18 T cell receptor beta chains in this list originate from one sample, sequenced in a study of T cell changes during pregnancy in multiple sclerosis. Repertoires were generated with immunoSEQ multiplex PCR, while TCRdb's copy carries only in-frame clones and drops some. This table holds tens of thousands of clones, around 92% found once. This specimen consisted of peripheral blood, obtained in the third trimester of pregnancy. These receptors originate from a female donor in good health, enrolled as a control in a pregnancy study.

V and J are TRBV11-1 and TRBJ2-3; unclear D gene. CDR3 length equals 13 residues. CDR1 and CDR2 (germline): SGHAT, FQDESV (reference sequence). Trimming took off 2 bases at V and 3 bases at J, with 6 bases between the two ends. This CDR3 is CASSLYRTDTQYF. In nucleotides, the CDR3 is TGTGCCAGCAGCTTATATCGTACAGATACGCAGTATTTT.

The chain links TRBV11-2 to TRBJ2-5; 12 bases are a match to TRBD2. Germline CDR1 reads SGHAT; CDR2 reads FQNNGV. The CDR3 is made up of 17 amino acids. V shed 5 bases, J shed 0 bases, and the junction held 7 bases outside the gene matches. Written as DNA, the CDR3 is TGTGCCAGCAGCCCGGGACTAGCGGGTTTGTACCAAGAGACCCAGTACTTC. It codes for CASSPGLAGLYQETQYF.

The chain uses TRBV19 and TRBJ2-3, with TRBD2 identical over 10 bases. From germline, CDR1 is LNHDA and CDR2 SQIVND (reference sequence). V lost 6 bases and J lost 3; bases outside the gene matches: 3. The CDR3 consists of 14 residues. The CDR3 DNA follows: TGTGCCAGTAGGGGACTAGCGTTGACAGATACGCAGTATTTT. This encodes CASRGLALTDTQYF.

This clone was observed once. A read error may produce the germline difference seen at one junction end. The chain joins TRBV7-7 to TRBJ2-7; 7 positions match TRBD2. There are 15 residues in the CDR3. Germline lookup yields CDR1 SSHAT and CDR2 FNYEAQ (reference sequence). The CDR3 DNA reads TGTGCTAGCAGCTTAGCTAAGCGGGGCCCATACGAGCAGTACTTC. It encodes CASSLAKRGPYEQYF.

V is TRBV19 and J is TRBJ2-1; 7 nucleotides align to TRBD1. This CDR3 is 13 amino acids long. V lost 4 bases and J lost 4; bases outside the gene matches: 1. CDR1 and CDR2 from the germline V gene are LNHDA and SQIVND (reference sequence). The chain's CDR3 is CASSTGQYNEQFF. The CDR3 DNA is TGTGCCAGTAGTACGGGACAGTACAATGAGCAGTTCTTC.

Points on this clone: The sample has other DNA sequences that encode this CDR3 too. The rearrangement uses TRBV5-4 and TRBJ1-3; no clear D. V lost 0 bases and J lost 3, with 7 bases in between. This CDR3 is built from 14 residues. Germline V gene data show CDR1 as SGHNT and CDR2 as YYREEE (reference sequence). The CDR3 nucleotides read TGTGCCAGCAGCTTGGACAGTAGTGGAAACACCATATATTTT. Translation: CASSLDSSGNTIYF.

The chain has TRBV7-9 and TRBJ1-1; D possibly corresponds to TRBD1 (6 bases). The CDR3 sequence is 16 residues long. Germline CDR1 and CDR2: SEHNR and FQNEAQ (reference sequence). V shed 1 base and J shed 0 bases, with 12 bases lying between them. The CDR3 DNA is TGTGCCAGCAGCTTAGTGGGCCAGGGGATGAACACTGAAGCTTTCTTT. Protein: CASSLVGQGMNTEAFF.

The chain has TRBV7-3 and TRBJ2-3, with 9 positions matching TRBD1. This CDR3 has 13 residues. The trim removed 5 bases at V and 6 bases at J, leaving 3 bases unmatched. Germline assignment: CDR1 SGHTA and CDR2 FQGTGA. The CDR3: CASSTQGADTQYF. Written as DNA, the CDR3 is TGTGCCAGCAGCACACAGGGGGCTGATACGCAGTATTTT.

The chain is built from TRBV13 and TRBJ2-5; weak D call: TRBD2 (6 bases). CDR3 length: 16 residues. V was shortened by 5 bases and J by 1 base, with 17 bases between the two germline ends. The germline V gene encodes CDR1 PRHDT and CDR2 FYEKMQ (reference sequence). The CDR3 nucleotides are TGTGCCAGCAGCCTCTTAGCGGAGGGGTCCCAAGAGACCCAGTACTTC. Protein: CASSLLAEGSQETQYF. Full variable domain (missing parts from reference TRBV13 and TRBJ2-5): AAGVIQSPRHLIKEKRETATLKCYPIPRHDTVYWYQQGPGQDPQFLISFYEKMQSDKGSIPDRFSAQQFSDYHSELNMSSLELGDSALYFCASSLLAEGSQETQYFGPGTRLLVL.

The CDR3 DNA sequence: TGTGCCAGCTGGGAGGGGGGCGCCTCCTACGAGCAGTACTTC. It encodes CASWEGGASYEQYF. This rearrangement joins TRBV28 to TRBJ2-7; TRBD2 is a possible D gene (7 bases). The CDR3 is made up of 14 amino acids. CDR1 is MDHEN, CDR2 SYDVKM, per germline. V lost 8 bases and J 0 bases, leaving 14 bases between the germline ends.

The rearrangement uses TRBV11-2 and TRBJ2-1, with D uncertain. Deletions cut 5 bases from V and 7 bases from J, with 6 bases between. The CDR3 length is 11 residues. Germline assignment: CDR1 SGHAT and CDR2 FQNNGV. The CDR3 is CASSDGNEQFF. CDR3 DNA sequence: TGTGCCAGCAGCGACGGGAATGAGCAGTTCTTC.

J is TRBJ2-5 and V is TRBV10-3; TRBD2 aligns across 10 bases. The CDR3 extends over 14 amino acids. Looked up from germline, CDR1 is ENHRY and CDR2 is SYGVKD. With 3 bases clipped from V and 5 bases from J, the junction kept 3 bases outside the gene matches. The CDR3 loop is CAISDQRGGETQYF. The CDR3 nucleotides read TGTGCCATCAGTGACCAGCGGGGGGGGGAGACCCAGTACTTC.

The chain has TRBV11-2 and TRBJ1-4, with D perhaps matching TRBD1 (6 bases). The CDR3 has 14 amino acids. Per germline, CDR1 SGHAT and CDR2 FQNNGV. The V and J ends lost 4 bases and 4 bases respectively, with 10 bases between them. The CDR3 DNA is TGTGCCAGCAGCTCACAGGGTTATAATGAAAAACTGTTTTTT. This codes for CASSSQGYNEKLFF. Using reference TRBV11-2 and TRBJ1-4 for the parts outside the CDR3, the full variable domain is EAGVAQSPRYKIIEKRQSVAFWCNPISGHATLYWYQQILGQGPKLLIQFQNNGVVDDSQLPKDRFSAERLKGVDSTLKIQPAKLEDSAVYLCASSSQGYNEKLFFGSGTQLSVL.

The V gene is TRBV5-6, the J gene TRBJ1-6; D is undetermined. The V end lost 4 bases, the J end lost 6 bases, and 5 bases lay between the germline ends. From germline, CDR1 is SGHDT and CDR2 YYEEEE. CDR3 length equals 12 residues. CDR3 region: CASSLGNSPLHF. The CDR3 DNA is TGTGCCAGCAGCCTCGGTAATTCACCCCTCCACTTT.

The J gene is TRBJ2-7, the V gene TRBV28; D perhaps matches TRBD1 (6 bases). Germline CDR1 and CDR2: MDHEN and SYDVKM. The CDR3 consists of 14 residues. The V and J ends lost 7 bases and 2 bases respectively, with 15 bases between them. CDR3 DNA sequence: TGTGCCAGCACCACCGGGACATGGGCCTACGAGCAGTACTTC. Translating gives CASTTGTWAYEQYF.

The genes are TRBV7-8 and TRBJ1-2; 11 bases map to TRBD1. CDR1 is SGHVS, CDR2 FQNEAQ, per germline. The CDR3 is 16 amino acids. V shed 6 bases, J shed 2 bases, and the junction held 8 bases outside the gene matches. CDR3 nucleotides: TGTGCCAGCAGGAGGATAGGACAGGGGGCAAACTATGGCTACACCTTC. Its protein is CASRRIGQGANYGYTF. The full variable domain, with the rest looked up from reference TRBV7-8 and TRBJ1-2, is GAGVSQSPRYKVAKRGQDVALRCDPISGHVSLFWYQQALGQGPEFLTYFQNEAQLDKSGLPSDRFFAERPEGSVSTLKIQRTQQEDSAVYLCASRRIGQGANYGYTFGSGTRLTVV.

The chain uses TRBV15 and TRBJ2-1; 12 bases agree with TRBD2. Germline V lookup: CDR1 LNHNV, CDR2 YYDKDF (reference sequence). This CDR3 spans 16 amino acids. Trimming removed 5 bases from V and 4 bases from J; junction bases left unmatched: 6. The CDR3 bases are TGTGCCACCAGCCCGACTAGCGGGGGAACTTACAATGAGCAGTTCTTC. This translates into CATSPTSGGTYNEQFF. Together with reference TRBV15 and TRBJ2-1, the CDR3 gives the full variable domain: DAMVIQNPRYQVTQFGKPVTLSCSQTLNHNVMYWYQQKSSQAPKLLFHYYDKDFNNEADTPDNFQSRRPNTSFCFLDIRSPGLGDTAMYLCATSPTSGGTYNEQFFGPGTRLTVL.

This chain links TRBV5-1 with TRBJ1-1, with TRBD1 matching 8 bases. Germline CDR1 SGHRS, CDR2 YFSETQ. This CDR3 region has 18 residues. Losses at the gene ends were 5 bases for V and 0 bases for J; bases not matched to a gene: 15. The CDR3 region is CASSSDRGRPAMNTEAFF. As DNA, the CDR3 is TGCGCCAGCAGTTCCGACAGGGGCCGACCAGCAATGAACACTGAAGCTTTCTTT.